The clone carrying this T cell receptor beta chain has a handful of counts. Its specificity is not known. The length of the CDR3 is 13 residues. In germline, CDR1 is MNHNY, CDR2 SVGAGI (reference sequence). V gave up 9 bases and J gave up 9 bases, with 18 bases separating them. The sample belongs to a study of response to subunit inactivated influenza vaccine. Study results and limitations: Only a handful of new T cells, the authors suggested, are recruited with each seasonal influenza vaccination.

TCRdb reprocessed the RT-PCR reads via MiXCR and lists one record per CDR3 protein. The sample lists about 570,000 distinct CDR3 sequences, about 11% seen once, with 11% in the top ten. The sample was also linked to a second study, of T cells expressing NK-cell markers. This second study says: 5'RACE template switching with UMIs produced the TCR beta cDNA.

The sample consisted of PBMCs from blood, taken on the day of vaccination. This chain links TRBV6-6 with TRBJ2-1, with D possibly matching TRBD1 (7 bases). The clonotype originates from a man in his fifties who received an inactivated influenza vaccine. Here the CDR3 DNA reads TGTGCCAGTAAGACAGGGTCCGGGGGTGAGCAGTTCTTC. This codes for CASKTGSGGEQFF.